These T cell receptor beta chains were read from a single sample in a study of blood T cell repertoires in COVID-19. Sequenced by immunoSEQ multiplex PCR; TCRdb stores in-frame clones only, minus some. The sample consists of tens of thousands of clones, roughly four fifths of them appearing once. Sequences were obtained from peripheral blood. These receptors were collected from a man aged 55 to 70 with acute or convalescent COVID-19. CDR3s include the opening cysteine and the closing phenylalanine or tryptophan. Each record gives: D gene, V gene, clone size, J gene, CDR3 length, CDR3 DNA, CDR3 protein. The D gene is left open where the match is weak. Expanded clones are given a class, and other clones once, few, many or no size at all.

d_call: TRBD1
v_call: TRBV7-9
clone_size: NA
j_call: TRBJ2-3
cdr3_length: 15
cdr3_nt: TGTGCCAGCAGCTCGGACAGGGCGAGCACAGATACGCAGTATTTT
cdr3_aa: CASSSDRASTDTQYF

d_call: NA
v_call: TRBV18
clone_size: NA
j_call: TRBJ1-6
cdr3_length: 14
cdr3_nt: TGTGCCAGCTCACTCGAGGCAGGGAATTCACCCCTCCACTTT
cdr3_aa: CASSLEAGNSPLHF

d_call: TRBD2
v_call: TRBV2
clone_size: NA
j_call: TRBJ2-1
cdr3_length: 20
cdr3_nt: TGTGCCAGCAGTGAGCCCACCCTCACCTTTAGCGGGAGAAATCGCAATGAGCAGTTCTTC
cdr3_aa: CASSEPTLTFSGRNRNEQFF

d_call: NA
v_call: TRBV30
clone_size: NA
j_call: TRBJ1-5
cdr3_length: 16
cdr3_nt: TGTGCCTGGAGTGTCGGGGAAAGTTATAGCAATCAGCCCCAGCATTTT
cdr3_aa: CAWSVGESYSNQPQHF

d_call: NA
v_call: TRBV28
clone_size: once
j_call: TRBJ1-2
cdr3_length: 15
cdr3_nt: TGTGCCAGCAGGGGCGGGGGGTCTCTATCGGGCGGCTACACCTTC
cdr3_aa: CASRGGGSLSGGYTF

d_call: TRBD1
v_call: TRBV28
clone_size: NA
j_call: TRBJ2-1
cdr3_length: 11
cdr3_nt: TGTGCCAGCAGTTCCCGGGACAGTCAGTTCTTC
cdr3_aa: CASSSRDSQFF

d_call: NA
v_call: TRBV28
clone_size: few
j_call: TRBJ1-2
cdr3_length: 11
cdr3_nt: TGTGCCAGCAGCCGTAAAGAGGGCTACACCTTC
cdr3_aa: CASSRKEGYTF

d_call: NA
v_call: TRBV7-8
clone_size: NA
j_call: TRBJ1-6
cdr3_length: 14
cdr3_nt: TGTGCCAGCAGCTTACCAGGGAATTTGTCACCCCTCCACTTT
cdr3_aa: CASSLPGNLSPLHF

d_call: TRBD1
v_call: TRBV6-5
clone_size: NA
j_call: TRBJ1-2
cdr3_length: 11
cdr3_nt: TGTGCCAGCAGCGGACAGGCTGGCTACACCTTC
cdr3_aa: CASSGQAGYTF

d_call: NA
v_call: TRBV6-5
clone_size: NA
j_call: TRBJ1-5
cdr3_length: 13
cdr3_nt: TGTGCCAGCAGGGTCAGTCAAAATCAGCCCCAGCATTTT
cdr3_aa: CASRVSQNQPQHF

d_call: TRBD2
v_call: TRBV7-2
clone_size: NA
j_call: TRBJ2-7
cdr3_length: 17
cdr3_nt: TGTGCCAGCAGCTCAACCGATTACGGACTAGCGAAGGGCGAGCAGTACTTC
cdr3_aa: CASSSTDYGLAKGEQYF

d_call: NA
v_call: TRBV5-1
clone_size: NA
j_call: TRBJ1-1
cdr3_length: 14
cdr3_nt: TGCGCCAGCAGCTTGGCTGTGGGGGGGACTGAAGCTTTCTTT
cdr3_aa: CASSLAVGGTEAFF

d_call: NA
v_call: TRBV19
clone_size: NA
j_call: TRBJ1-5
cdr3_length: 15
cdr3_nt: TGTGCCAGTACCTCCCAGACAGGCCTCAATCAGCCCCAGCATTTT
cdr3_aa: CASTSQTGLNQPQHF

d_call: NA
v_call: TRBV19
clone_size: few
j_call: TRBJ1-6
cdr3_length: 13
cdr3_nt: TGTGCCAGTACTCCAGGGGTTAATTCACCCCTCCACTTT
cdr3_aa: CASTPGVNSPLHF

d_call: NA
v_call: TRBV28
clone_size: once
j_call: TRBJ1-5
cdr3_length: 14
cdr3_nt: TGTGCCAGCAGCCAAGGAAATCAGCGTCAGCCCCAGCATTTT
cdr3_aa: CASSQGNQRQPQHF

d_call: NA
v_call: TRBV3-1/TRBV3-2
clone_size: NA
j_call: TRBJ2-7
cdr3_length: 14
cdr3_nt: TGTGCCAGCAGCCAACCGGGGGACAGTTACGAGCAGTACTTC
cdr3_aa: CASSQPGDSYEQYF

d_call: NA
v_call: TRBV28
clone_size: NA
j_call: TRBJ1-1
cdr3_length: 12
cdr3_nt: TGTGCCAGCAGTTTCTCGGGGGCTGAAGCTTTCTTT
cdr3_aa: CASSFSGAEAFF

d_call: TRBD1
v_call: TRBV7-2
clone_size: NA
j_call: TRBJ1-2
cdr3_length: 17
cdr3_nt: TGTGCCAGCAGCTTAAAGGTCGGGACAGGGGGCTATAAAGGCTACACCTTC
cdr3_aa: CASSLKVGTGGYKGYTF

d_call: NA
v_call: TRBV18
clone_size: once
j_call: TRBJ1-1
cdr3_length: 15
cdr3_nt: TGTGCCAGCTCACCATCGAGAGGGTTGAACACTGAAGCTTTCTTT
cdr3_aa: CASSPSRGLNTEAFF

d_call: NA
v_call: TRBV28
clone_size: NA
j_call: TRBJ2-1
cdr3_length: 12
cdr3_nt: TGTGCCAGCAGTCAGCGGGTAGCGGAGCAGTTCTTC
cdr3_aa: CASSQRVAEQFF

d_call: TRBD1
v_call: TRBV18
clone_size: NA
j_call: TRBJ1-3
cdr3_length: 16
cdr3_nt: TGTGCCAGCTCACCACTTGGACAGGGAGGGAGGAACACCATATATTTT
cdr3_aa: CASSPLGQGGRNTIYF

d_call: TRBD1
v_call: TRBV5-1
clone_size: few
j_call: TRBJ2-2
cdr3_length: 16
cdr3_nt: TGCGCCAGCAGCTACCAGGGACAGGAGAACACCGGGGAGCTGTTTTTT
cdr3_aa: CASSYQGQENTGELFF

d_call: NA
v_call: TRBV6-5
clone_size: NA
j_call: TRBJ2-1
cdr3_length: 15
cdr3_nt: TGTGCCAGCAGTTACCGGGACGGGGGCTACAATGAGCAGTTCTTC
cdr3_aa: CASSYRDGGYNEQFF

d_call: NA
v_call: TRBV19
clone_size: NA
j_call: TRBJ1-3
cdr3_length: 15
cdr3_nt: TGTGCCAGTAGTACCTCGACAGTTACAGGGAACACCATATATTTT
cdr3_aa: CASSTSTVTGNTIYF

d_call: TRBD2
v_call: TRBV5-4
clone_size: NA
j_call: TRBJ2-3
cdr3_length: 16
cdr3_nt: TGTGCCAGCAGCTTGAGGGAGGGAGGGCAAACAGATACGCAGTATTTT
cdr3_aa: CASSLREGGQTDTQYF

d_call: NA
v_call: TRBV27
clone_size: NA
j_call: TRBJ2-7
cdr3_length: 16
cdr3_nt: TGTGCCAGCAGACTCGACAGGCCGTCCAGCTCCTACGAGCAGTACTTC
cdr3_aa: CASRLDRPSSSYEQYF

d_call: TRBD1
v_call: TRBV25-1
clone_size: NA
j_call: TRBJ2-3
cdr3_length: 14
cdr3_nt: TGTGCCAGCAGAAAGACAGGGGTGACAGATACGCAGTATTTT
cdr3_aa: CASRKTGVTDTQYF

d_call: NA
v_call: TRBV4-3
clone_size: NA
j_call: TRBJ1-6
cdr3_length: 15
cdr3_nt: TGCGCCAGCAGCCAAGATGGGGGCTCTAATTCACCCCTCCACTTT
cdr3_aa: CASSQDGGSNSPLHF

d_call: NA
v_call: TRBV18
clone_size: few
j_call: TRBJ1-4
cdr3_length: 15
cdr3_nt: TGTGCCAGCTCACCCGGGCGAGGGGGTAATGAAAAACTGTTTTTT
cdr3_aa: CASSPGRGGNEKLFF

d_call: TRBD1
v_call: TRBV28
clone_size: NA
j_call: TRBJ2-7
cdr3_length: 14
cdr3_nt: TGTGCCAGCAGTTTGGGGACAGTTCCCTACGAGCAGTACTTC
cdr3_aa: CASSLGTVPYEQYF

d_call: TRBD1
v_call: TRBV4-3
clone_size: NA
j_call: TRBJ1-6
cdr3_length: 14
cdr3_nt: TGCGCCAGCGGAAGACAGGGTAGCGTATCACCCCTCCACTTT
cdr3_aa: CASGRQGSVSPLHF

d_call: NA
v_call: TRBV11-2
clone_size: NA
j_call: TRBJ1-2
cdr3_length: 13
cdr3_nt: TGTGCCAGCAGCCCCGGGTTGGACTATGGCTACACCTTC
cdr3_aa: CASSPGLDYGYTF

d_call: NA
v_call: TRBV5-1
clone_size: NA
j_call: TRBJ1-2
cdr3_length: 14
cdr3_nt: TGCGCCAGCAGCTTGGCCCTGAGTGGCGGTGGCTACACCTTC
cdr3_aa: CASSLALSGGGYTF

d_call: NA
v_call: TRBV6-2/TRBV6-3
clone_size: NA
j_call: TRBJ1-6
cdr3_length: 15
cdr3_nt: TGTGCCAGCAGTTATGACAAATACTCGAATTCACCCCTCCACTTT
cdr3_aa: CASSYDKYSNSPLHF

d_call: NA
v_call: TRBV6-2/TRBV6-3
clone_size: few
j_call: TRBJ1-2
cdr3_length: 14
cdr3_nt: TGTGCCAGCAGTTATAGCGGACCCTTCTATGGCTACACCTTC
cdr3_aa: CASSYSGPFYGYTF

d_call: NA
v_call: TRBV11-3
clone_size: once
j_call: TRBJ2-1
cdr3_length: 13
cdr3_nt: TGTGCCAGCAGCTTAGTACTAGAGACTGAGCAGTTCTTC
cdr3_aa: CASSLVLETEQFF

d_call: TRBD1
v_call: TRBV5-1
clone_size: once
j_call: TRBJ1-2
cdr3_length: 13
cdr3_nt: TGCGCCAGCAGCATGGACAGGGGGCATGGCTACACCTTC
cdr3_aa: CASSMDRGHGYTF

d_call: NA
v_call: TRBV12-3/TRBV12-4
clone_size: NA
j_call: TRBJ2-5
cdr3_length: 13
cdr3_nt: TGTGCCAGCAGTTTTCGGAGCGGAGAGACCCAGTACTTC
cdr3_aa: CASSFRSGETQYF

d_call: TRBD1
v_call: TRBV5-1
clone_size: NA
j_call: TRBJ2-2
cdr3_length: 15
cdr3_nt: TGCGCCAGCGCTCCGGGACAGGGGGACACCGGGGAGCTGTTTTTT
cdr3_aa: CASAPGQGDTGELFF

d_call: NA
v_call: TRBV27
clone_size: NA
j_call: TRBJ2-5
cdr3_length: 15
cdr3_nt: TGTGCCAGCAGTTTAGGACAGCACGGGGGGGAGACCCAGTACTTC
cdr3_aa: CASSLGQHGGETQYF

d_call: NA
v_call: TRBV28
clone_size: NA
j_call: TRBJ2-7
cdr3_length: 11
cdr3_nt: TGTGCCAGCAGTCGGGCCTACGAGCAGTACTTC
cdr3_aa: CASSRAYEQYF

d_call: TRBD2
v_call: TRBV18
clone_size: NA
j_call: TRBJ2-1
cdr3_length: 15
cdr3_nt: TGTGCCAGCTCACCCGCTAGCGGGAGGGCCCGGGAGCAGTTCTTC
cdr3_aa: CASSPASGRAREQFF

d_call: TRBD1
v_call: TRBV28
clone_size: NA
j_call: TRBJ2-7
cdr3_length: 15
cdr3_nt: TGTGCCAGCAGTTTAGCCTCAGGGGGTTCCTACGAGCAGTACTTC
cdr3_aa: CASSLASGGSYEQYF

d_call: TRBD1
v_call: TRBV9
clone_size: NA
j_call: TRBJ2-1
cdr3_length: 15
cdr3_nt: TGTGCCAGCAGCGCCTCCGGGACAGGGAACGATGAGCAGTTCTTC
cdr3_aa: CASSASGTGNDEQFF

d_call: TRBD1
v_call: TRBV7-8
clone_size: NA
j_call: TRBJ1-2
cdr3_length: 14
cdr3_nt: TGTGCCAGCAGCTTAGGGACAGGGAACTATGGCTACACCTTC
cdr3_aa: CASSLGTGNYGYTF

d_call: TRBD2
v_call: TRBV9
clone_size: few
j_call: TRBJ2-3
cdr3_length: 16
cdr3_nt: TGTGCCAGCAGCGGGGTTAGCGGGAGAAGCACAGATACGCAGTATTTT
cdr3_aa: CASSGVSGRSTDTQYF